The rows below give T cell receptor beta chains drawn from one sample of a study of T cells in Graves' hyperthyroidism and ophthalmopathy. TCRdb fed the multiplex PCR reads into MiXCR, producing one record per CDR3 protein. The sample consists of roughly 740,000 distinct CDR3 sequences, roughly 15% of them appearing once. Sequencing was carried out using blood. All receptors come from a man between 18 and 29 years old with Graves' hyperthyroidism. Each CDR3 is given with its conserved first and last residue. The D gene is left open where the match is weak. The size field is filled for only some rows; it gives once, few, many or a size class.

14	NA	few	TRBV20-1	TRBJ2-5	TGCAGTGCCCGGTTGGGGGGGCAGTTCGGGACCCAGTACTTC	CSARLGGQFGTQYF
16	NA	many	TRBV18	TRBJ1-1	TGTGCCAGCTCACCGGCGGCGTTCTTCGGGGGCACTGAAGCTTTCTTT	CASSPAAFFGGTEAFF
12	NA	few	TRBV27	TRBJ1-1	TGTGCCACCCCGCTAAATAACACTGAAGCTTTCTTT	CATPLNNTEAFF
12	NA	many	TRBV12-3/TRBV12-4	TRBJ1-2	TGTGCCAGCAAAAACACCAGGGCGGGCTACACCTTC	CASKNTRAGYTF
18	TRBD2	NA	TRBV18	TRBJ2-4	TGTGCCAGCTCACCTCGTATAGATAGCGGGGATCTTAAAAACATTCAGTACTTC	CASSPRIDSGDLKNIQYF
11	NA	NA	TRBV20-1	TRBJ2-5	TGCAGTGCCACAGCACGAGAGACCCAGTACTTC	CSATARETQYF
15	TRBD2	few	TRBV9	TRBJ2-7	TGTGCCAGCAGCGAGGGAGCGGGAGGTCTTCGGGAGCAGTACTTC	CASSEGAGGLREQYF
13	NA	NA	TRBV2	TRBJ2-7	TGTGCCACCCCCGGGGCATATCAGAAAGAGCAGTACTTC	CATPGAYQKEQYF
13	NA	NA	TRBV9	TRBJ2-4	TGTGCCAGCAGCGTAGGGACAGAAAACATTCAGTACTTC	CASSVGTENIQYF
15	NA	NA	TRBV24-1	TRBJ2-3	TGTGCCACCAGTGATTTGAATACAGGCACAGATACGCAGTATTTT	CATSDLNTGTDTQYF
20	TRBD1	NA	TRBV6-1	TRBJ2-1	TGTGCCAGCAGTGACCCATGGGGGACAGGGGGCCGGTCATCCTACAATGAGCAGTTCTTC	CASSDPWGTGGRSSYNEQFF
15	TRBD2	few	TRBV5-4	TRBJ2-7	TGTGCCAGCAGCCCCGGGGGGGGGATCTCCTACGAGCAGTACTTC	CASSPGGGISYEQYF
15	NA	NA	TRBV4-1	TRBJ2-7	TGCGCCAGCAGCCCGCGGACAGACTTCTCCTACGAGCAGTACTTC	CASSPRTDFSYEQYF
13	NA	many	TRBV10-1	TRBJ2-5	TGCGCCAGCAGTGAGGAGGCCGGAGAGACCCAGTACTTC	CASSEEAGETQYF
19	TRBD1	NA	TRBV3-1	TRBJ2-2	TGTGCCAGCAGCCAAGTTCCGGGGGGGACAGGGGGCATGGCCGGGGAGCTGTTTTTT	CASSQVPGGTGGMAGELFF
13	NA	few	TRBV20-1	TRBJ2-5	TGCAGTGTCAGACGCCGATCCCAAGAGACCCAGTACTTC	CSVRRRSQETQYF
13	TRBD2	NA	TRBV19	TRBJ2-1	TGTGCCAGTAAGGTAGCGGGAGGGCCAGAGCAGTTCTTC	CASKVAGGPEQFF
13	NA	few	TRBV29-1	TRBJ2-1	TGCAGCGTAGGGGGTATCTCCTACAATGAGCAGTTCTTC	CSVGGISYNEQFF
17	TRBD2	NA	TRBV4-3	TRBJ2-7	TGCGCCAGCAGCCAAGTAGGGCGGGAGGGCCTTTTATCCGAGCAGTACTTC	CASSQVGREGLLSEQYF
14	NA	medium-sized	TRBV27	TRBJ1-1	TGTGCCAGCAGCGTGGAGGGGGGAGGCACTGAAGCTTTCTTT	CASSVEGGGTEAFF
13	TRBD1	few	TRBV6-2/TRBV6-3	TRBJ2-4	TGTGCCAGCACCAACAGGGGACAAAACATTCAGTACTTC	CASTNRGQNIQYF
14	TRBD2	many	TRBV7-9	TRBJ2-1	TGTGCCAGCAGCTTAGGTGGGGGGGACAATGAGCAGTTCTTC	CASSLGGGDNEQFF
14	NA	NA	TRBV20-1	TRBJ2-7	TGCAGTGCTAGAGATCCCCGTTACTCCTACGAGCAGTACTTC	CSARDPRYSYEQYF
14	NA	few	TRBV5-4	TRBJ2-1	TGTGCCAGCAGCTTCCCGGGGCTAGACAATGAGCAGTTCTTC	CASSFPGLDNEQFF
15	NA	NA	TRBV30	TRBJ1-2	TGTGCCTGGAGTGTGCACAGCGCTGCTAACTATGGCTACACCTTC	CAWSVHSAANYGYTF
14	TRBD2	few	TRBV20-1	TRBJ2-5	TGCAGTGCTAGACCGACTAGCGGCCAAGAGACCCAGTACTTC	CSARPTSGQETQYF
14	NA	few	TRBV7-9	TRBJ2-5	TGTGCCAGCGGCTGGGGGGAGTATAAAGAGACCCAGTACTTC	CASGWGEYKETQYF
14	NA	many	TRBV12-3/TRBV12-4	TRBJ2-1	TGTGCCAGCAGTGCCCTAGGGCCATACAATGAGCAGTTCTTC	CASSALGPYNEQFF
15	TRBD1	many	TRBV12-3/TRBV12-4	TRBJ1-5	TGTGCCAGCAGCTCAAGGGGACAGATAAATCAGCCCCAGCATTTT	CASSSRGQINQPQHF
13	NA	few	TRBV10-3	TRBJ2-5	TGTGCCATCTCTCTGGCAGACCAAGAGACCCAGTACTTC	CAISLADQETQYF
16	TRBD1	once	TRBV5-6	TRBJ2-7	TGTGCCAGCAGCTTGCCGCAGGGGGACAGGGGCTACGAGCAGTACTTC	CASSLPQGDRGYEQYF
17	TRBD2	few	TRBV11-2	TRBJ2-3	TGTGCCAGCACCTACCCTTTTGGCGGGAGGGCGACAGATACGCAGTATTTT	CASTYPFGGRATDTQYF
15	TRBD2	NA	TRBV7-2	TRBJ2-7	TGTGCCAGCAGCTTAGCGGCGGGAGAAGGTTACGAGCAGTACTTC	CASSLAAGEGYEQYF
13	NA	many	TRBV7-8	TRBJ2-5	TGTGCCAGCAGCTTAAGGGACAAAGAGACCCAGTACTTC	CASSLRDKETQYF
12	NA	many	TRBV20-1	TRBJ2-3	TGCAGTGCTATGGCCCAGAGAGATACGCAGTATTTT	CSAMAQRDTQYF
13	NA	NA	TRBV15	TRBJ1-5	TGTGCCACCAGCAGTATTAGCAATCAGCCCCAGCATTTT	CATSSISNQPQHF
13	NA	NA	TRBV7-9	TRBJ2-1	TGTGCCAGCAGTTTCGGGCCGGCAAATGAGCAGTTCTTC	CASSFGPANEQFF
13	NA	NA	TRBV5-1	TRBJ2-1	TGCGCCAGCAGCCCCCCTTCCCGGAATGAGCAGTTCTTC	CASSPPSRNEQFF
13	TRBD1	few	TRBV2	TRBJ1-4	TGTGCCAGCACTGGGACAGGGAGGGAAAAACTGTTTTTT	CASTGTGREKLFF
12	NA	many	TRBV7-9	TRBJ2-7	TGTGCCAGCAGAAAGGGACCTAACGAGCAGTACTTC	CASRKGPNEQYF
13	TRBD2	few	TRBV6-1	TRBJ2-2	TGTGCCTTAGCGGGAGCGAACACCGGGGAGCTGTTTTTT	CALAGANTGELFF